This entry features one T cell receptor beta chain sequence. As yet, its antigen is unknown. The PCR used 60 Vbeta and 13 Jbeta primers. Sequencing used immunoSEQ multiplex PCR; TCRdb keeps in-frame clones, though not all of them. The sample gives 200,000 to 300,000 clones, approximately 84% of which show up once; roughly 2% is in the top ten. This CDR3 has 15 amino acids. The V and J ends lost 1 base and 8 bases, in that order; junction bases with no gene match: 6. The germline V gene encodes CDR1 SEHNR and CDR2 FQNEAQ (reference sequence). This sample was taken from a study of cytomegalovirus exposure and HLA in healthy donors. Study overall: The early release's HLA-typed donors yielded 70 million to 85 million unique TCRs.

Regarding the study as a whole: TCR beta sequences reportedly predicted the HLA-A and HLA-B alleles of most subjects accurately.

The chain recombines TRBV7-9 with TRBJ2-1; 9 positions match TRBD1. This receptor was obtained from a woman in her thirties or forties in good health and CMV-seropositive. Source material: PBMCs. Here the CDR3 reads CASSLVGTGLDEQFF. The CDR3 region has the DNA TGTGCCAGCAGCTTAGTAGGGACAGGGCTCGATGAGCAGTTCTTC.